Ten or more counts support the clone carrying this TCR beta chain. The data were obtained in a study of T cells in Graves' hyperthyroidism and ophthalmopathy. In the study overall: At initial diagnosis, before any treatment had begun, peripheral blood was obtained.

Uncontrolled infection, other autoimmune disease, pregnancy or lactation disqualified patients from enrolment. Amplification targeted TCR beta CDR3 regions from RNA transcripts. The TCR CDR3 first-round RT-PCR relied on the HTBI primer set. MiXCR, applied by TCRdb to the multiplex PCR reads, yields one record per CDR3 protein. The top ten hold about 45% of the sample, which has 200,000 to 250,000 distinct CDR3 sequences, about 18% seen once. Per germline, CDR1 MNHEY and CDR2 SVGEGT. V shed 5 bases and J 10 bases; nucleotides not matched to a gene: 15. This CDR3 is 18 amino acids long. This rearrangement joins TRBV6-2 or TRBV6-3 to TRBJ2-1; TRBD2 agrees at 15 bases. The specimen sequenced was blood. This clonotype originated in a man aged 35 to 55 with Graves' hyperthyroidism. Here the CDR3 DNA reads TGTGCCAGCAGTCGGACTAGCGGGGGGGCCAGCCAAACCAGGGAGCAGTTCTTC. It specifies CASSRTSGGASQTREQFF.